A selection of T cell receptor beta chains follows, all from one sample in a study of T cell responses to AZD1222 COVID-19 vaccine. Clones were sequenced by immunoSEQ multiplex PCR, and TCRdb holds only the in-frame ones, with some missing. The sample has roughly 110,000 clones; roughly four fifths are singletons. This material consisted of peripheral blood, taken on day 0 of AZD1222 vaccination. These receptor sequences come from an adult in good health. CDR3s include the opening cysteine and the closing phenylalanine or tryptophan. The order of the fields is CDR3 DNA, CDR3 protein, V gene, D gene, clone size, J gene. The D gene is left open where the match is weak. Clone size is shown for a subset of rows, as once, few, many or a class of expanded clone.

CDR3 DNA: TGTGCCAGCACTCCAGACAGGACAAATTCACCCCTCCACTTT; CDR3 protein: CASTPDRTNSPLHF; V gene: TRBV27; D gene: -; clone size: -; J gene: TRBJ1-6
CDR3 DNA: TGTGCCAGCTCACCGAACGGGCGTAGCACAGATACGCAGTATTTT; CDR3 protein: CASSPNGRSTDTQYF; V gene: TRBV18; D gene: -; clone size: -; J gene: TRBJ2-3
CDR3 DNA: TGTGCCAGCAGTACGTCCGGGACAGTCGCCTACAATGAGCAGTTCTTC; CDR3 protein: CASSTSGTVAYNEQFF; V gene: TRBV28; D gene: TRBD1; clone size: -; J gene: TRBJ2-1
CDR3 DNA: TGTGCCAGCAGTTTATCTCAGGAAGAGCCCCAGCATTTT; CDR3 protein: CASSLSQEEPQHF; V gene: TRBV12-3/TRBV12-4; D gene: -; clone size: -; J gene: TRBJ1-5
CDR3 DNA: TGCGCCAGCAGCCAGACGGGGCGGTTCAATGAGCAGTTCTTC; CDR3 protein: CASSQTGRFNEQFF; V gene: TRBV4-1; D gene: -; clone size: -; J gene: TRBJ2-1
CDR3 DNA: TGTGCCAGCAGTTTATTCGGGACTAGCGGCTCCTACGAGCAGTACTTC; CDR3 protein: CASSLFGTSGSYEQYF; V gene: TRBV28; D gene: TRBD2; clone size: -; J gene: TRBJ2-7
CDR3 DNA: TGTGCCAGCAGCCAAGTAATCTCCTATAATTCACCCCTCCACTTT; CDR3 protein: CASSQVISYNSPLHF; V gene: TRBV3-1/TRBV3-2; D gene: -; clone size: -; J gene: TRBJ1-6
CDR3 DNA: TGTGCCAGCAGCTTCTTTAACCCTAGCCTAAGGAGGTCCGGGGAGCTGTTTTTT; CDR3 protein: CASSFFNPSLRRSGELFF; V gene: TRBV5-6; D gene: -; clone size: -; J gene: TRBJ2-2
CDR3 DNA: TGTGCCAGCACTTTGGATCTCAATCAGCCCCAGCATTTT; CDR3 protein: CASTLDLNQPQHF; V gene: TRBV6-1; D gene: -; clone size: -; J gene: TRBJ1-5
CDR3 DNA: TGTGCCAGCAGCTTAGAGTTTTCAGGGTATTATGGAAACACCATATATTTT; CDR3 protein: CASSLEFSGYYGNTIYF; V gene: TRBV7-8; D gene: -; clone size: -; J gene: TRBJ1-3
CDR3 DNA: TGTGCCAGCAGCTCCCGGGGAGGGCCGAATGAGCAGTTCTTC; CDR3 protein: CASSSRGGPNEQFF; V gene: TRBV7-6; D gene: TRBD2; clone size: -; J gene: TRBJ2-1
CDR3 DNA: TGTGCCAGCAGCTTGGTCATTACGGGTCAGCCCCAGCATTTT; CDR3 protein: CASSLVITGQPQHF; V gene: TRBV5-5; D gene: -; clone size: -; J gene: TRBJ1-5
CDR3 DNA: TGTGCCAGCAGTTACCACCGGACAGGGGGCGGGTATGGCTACACCTTC; CDR3 protein: CASSYHRTGGGYGYTF; V gene: TRBV6-5; D gene: TRBD1; clone size: -; J gene: TRBJ1-2
CDR3 DNA: TGTGCCAGTAGTATACCTACAGGGAACTATGGCTACACCTTC; CDR3 protein: CASSIPTGNYGYTF; V gene: TRBV19; D gene: -; clone size: once; J gene: TRBJ1-2
CDR3 DNA: TGTGCCAGCTCACCAAGGACAGCAGGCTCTGGAAACACCATATATTTT; CDR3 protein: CASSPRTAGSGNTIYF; V gene: TRBV18; D gene: -; clone size: -; J gene: TRBJ1-3
CDR3 DNA: TGTGCCAGCAGCCCGGGGACTACTCCCCAAGAGACCCAGTACTTC; CDR3 protein: CASSPGTTPQETQYF; V gene: TRBV3-1/TRBV3-2; D gene: TRBD2; clone size: -; J gene: TRBJ2-5
CDR3 DNA: TGCGCCAGCAGCATCAGAGCTCCCGACTACGAGCAGTACTTC; CDR3 protein: CASSIRAPDYEQYF; V gene: TRBV5-1; D gene: -; clone size: -; J gene: TRBJ2-7
CDR3 DNA: TGTGCCAGCACCAAATCCGGGACAGTTTATGGCTACACCTTC; CDR3 protein: CASTKSGTVYGYTF; V gene: TRBV6-5; D gene: TRBD1; clone size: -; J gene: TRBJ1-2
CDR3 DNA: TGTGCCAGCAGTTACAGCAGAGATCAGCCCCAGCATTTT; CDR3 protein: CASSYSRDQPQHF; V gene: TRBV6-5; D gene: -; clone size: -; J gene: TRBJ1-5
CDR3 DNA: TGTGCCAGCAGCCCCCGGGACAGTAACTATGGCTACACCTTC; CDR3 protein: CASSPRDSNYGYTF; V gene: TRBV7-3; D gene: TRBD1; clone size: -; J gene: TRBJ1-2
CDR3 DNA: TGTGCCAGCAGTTACGGGGGTTCGAACACTGAAGCTTTCTTT; CDR3 protein: CASSYGGSNTEAFF; V gene: TRBV6-5; D gene: -; clone size: once; J gene: TRBJ1-1
CDR3 DNA: TGTGCCAGCAGCGGGATGAGGGGAGGGCAGCCCCAGCATTTT; CDR3 protein: CASSGMRGGQPQHF; V gene: TRBV5-6; D gene: -; clone size: -; J gene: TRBJ1-5
CDR3 DNA: TGTGCCAGCAGCGGAAATCTATGGGATACGCAGTATTTT; CDR3 protein: CASSGNLWDTQYF; V gene: TRBV28; D gene: -; clone size: -; J gene: TRBJ2-3
CDR3 DNA: TGTGCCAGCAGCCATGGAACGAGCGGGAAAGAGACCCAGTACTTC; CDR3 protein: CASSHGTSGKETQYF; V gene: TRBV3-1/TRBV3-2; D gene: TRBD2; clone size: -; J gene: TRBJ2-5
CDR3 DNA: TGTGCCAGCTCCAACGGGCAGGGGCCCTACGAGCAGTACTTC; CDR3 protein: CASSNGQGPYEQYF; V gene: TRBV28; D gene: -; clone size: -; J gene: TRBJ2-7
CDR3 DNA: TGTGCTAGCAGCTCCAGGGGGGCTTTCTCTGGAAACACCATATATTTT; CDR3 protein: CASSSRGAFSGNTIYF; V gene: TRBV7-7; D gene: TRBD1; clone size: -; J gene: TRBJ1-3
CDR3 DNA: TGTGCCAGCAGCCTCAACTCAGGGGGCGCGGGTGGCTACACCTTC; CDR3 protein: CASSLNSGGAGGYTF; V gene: TRBV3-1/TRBV3-2; D gene: TRBD1; clone size: -; J gene: TRBJ1-2
CDR3 DNA: TGTGCCAGCAGTCCCCGAAGCCTGAATAATTCACCCCTCCACTTT; CDR3 protein: CASSPRSLNNSPLHF; V gene: TRBV6-5; D gene: -; clone size: -; J gene: TRBJ1-6
CDR3 DNA: TGCAGCGTTGAAGATCCGAGGGAGATCCACAATGAGCAGTTCTTC; CDR3 protein: CSVEDPREIHNEQFF; V gene: TRBV29-1; D gene: -; clone size: -; J gene: TRBJ2-1
CDR3 DNA: TGTGCCACCAGTGATGGCTTGGGAACGGAGTACTTC; CDR3 protein: CATSDGLGTEYF; V gene: TRBV24-1; D gene: -; clone size: -; J gene: TRBJ2-7
CDR3 DNA: TGTGCCAGCAGCTTACCTGTCGAGGGAGGTGGCTACACCTTC; CDR3 protein: CASSLPVEGGGYTF; V gene: TRBV7-9; D gene: -; clone size: -; J gene: TRBJ1-2
CDR3 DNA: TGCGCCAGCAGCCGGGACTTCTACGAGCAGTACTTC; CDR3 protein: CASSRDFYEQYF; V gene: TRBV5-1; D gene: -; clone size: -; J gene: TRBJ2-7
CDR3 DNA: TGTGCCAGTAGTAGGCAGTCGGGGGATTCACCCCTCCACTTT; CDR3 protein: CASSRQSGDSPLHF; V gene: TRBV19; D gene: -; clone size: -; J gene: TRBJ1-6
CDR3 DNA: TGTGCCAGCAGTTTATGGGCGAATCTAGCGGGAACAGATACGCAGTATTTT; CDR3 protein: CASSLWANLAGTDTQYF; V gene: TRBV7-2; D gene: TRBD2; clone size: -; J gene: TRBJ2-3
CDR3 DNA: TGTGCCAGCAGTCCGGGACTAGTAAAGAGCGGGGAGCTGTTTTTT; CDR3 protein: CASSPGLVKSGELFF; V gene: TRBV6-4; D gene: TRBD2; clone size: -; J gene: TRBJ2-2
CDR3 DNA: TGTGCCAGCACCTCCCGGAGGCAGGGGCAATGCTATGGCTACACCTTC; CDR3 protein: CASTSRRQGQCYGYTF; V gene: TRBV21-1; D gene: -; clone size: -; J gene: TRBJ1-2
CDR3 DNA: TGTGCCAGCAGTTACTCGGCAGCTACCACTAACTATGGCTACACCTTC; CDR3 protein: CASSYSAATTNYGYTF; V gene: TRBV6-5; D gene: -; clone size: -; J gene: TRBJ1-2
CDR3 DNA: TGTGCCAGCAGCGTTGGGGCAGGGCTCGATCAGCCCCAGCATTTT; CDR3 protein: CASSVGAGLDQPQHF; V gene: TRBV9; D gene: -; clone size: -; J gene: TRBJ1-5
CDR3 DNA: TGTGCCTGGTGGGGAGGGGGCCGGGGTGAAGCTTTCTTT; CDR3 protein: CAWWGGGRGEAFF; V gene: TRBV30; D gene: TRBD1; clone size: -; J gene: TRBJ1-1
CDR3 DNA: TGTGCCAGCAGCTACGGACAGGGTGCCACCTACGAGCAGTACTTC; CDR3 protein: CASSYGQGATYEQYF; V gene: TRBV7-9; D gene: TRBD1; clone size: -; J gene: TRBJ2-7